The following is a T cell receptor beta chain sequence with its context. Its cognate antigen has yet to be identified. Within one base of it there is no much larger clone, and no base qualities were kept. This sample is part of a study of blood T cell repertoires in COVID-19 (dated by TCRdb to the early 2020s). Concerning the study at large: Collaborator samples came from the United States, Italy and Spain and covered acute and convalescent phases of COVID-19. The prospective study material was composed of cDNA or gDNA derived from T cells, B-cell-depleted T cells, or PBMCs. The dataset comprised deeply sampled blood TCRbeta repertoires from subjects exposed to, actively infected with, or recovered from COVID-19. The repertoires were released in a freely available public database meant as a resource for research on the immune response to SARS-CoV-2. The samples were drawn from the first 160 participants of the ongoing ImmuneRACE study and from under 1,500 subjects provided by 6 global collaborators. A de-identified subject ID, COVID-19 status, age in years and sex were almost always included in the sample metadata. Where available, HLA class I and class II types were taken from metadata supplied by the sample provider and were not determined by assay-based typing.

TCRbeta CDR3 regions were amplified from genomic DNA by means of the immunoSEQ Assay, a bias-controlled multiplex PCR. For the original study's pipeline: The number of nucleated cells in each sample was estimated from the amplification of reference gene primers within the assay. Sequence reads were collapsed and filtered to measure the absolute abundance of every unique TCRbeta CDR3 rearrangement. Productive Simpson clonality was computed per sample as the square root of Simpson's diversity index over productive rearrangements. TCRdb stores this immuneACCESS table with in-frame sequences only. Part of the clones is absent; in the studies checked, under half of the shortfall reflects unresolved V genes, and no reason is known for the rest. The DNA was the basis for D and trimming; V, J and clone size are from that table. Across this sample there are a few hundred thousand clones, with around 86% seen only once. The ten largest make up 3% to 4% of the sample.

CDR1 and CDR2, per the germline V gene (reference sequence), are LNHNV and YYDKDF. Measured from the cysteine to the phenylalanine, the CDR3 is 15 residues long. The only DNA kept is the CDR3, 45 bases in frame from the first base. Compared with germline, V lacks 3 bases and J lacks 10 bases; bases without a gene match: 9. The investigation overall reported the following: The quantity of clinical and demographic metadata differed by source and by participant and was supplied without curation.

In the prospective study, participants were roughly 18 to 100 years old, resided in fewer than 25 geographic areas of the United States, and were enrolled through a virtual design. In the prospective study, participants were assigned to cohorts based on the clinical history participants reported in a screening survey and a study questionnaire. Each participant in the prospective study had whole blood, serum and a nasopharyngeal or oropharyngeal swab collected by mobile phlebotomists. Prospective study participants could optionally give additional blood draws and questionnaires over a roughly two-month period. Before DNA extraction, blood samples from the prospective study were shipped at room temperature or frozen.

The sequencing sample was made of PBMCs or T cells enriched from blood (not recorded which). Here the chain combines TRBV15 and TRBJ2-1; 10 middle bases align to TRBD2. The receptor comes from a woman aged 35 to 49 with acute COVID-19. The sequenced DNA is TGTGCCACCAGCAGGGGTCTAGCGGGAGTAGAGGAGCAGTTCTTC. This gives the protein CATSRGLAGVEEQFF. Extended through the reference TRBV15 and TRBJ2-1 proteins, this CDR3 yields the full variable domain: DAMVIQNPRYQVTQFGKPVTLSCSQTLNHNVMYWYQQKSSQAPKLLFHYYDKDFNNEADTPDNFQSRRPNTSFCFLDIRSPGLGDTAMYLCATSRGLAGVEEQFFGPGTRLTVL.